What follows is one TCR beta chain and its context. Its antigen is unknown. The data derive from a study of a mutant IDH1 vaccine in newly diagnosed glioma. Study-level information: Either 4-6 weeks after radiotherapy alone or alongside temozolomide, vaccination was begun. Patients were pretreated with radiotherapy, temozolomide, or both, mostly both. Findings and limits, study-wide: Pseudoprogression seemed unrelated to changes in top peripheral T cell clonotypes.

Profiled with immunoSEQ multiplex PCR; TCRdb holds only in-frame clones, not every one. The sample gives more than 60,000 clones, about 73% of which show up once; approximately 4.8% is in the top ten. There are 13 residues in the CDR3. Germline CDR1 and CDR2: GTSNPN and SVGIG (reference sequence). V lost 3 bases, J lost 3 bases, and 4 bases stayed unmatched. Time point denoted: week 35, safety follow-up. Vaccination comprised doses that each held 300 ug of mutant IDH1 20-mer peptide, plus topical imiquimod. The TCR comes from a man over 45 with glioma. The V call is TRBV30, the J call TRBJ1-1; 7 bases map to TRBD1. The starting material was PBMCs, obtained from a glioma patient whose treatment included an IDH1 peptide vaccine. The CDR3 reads CAWRDRLDTEAFF. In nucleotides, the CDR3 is TGTGCCTGGAGGGACAGGCTGGACACTGAAGCTTTCTTT.